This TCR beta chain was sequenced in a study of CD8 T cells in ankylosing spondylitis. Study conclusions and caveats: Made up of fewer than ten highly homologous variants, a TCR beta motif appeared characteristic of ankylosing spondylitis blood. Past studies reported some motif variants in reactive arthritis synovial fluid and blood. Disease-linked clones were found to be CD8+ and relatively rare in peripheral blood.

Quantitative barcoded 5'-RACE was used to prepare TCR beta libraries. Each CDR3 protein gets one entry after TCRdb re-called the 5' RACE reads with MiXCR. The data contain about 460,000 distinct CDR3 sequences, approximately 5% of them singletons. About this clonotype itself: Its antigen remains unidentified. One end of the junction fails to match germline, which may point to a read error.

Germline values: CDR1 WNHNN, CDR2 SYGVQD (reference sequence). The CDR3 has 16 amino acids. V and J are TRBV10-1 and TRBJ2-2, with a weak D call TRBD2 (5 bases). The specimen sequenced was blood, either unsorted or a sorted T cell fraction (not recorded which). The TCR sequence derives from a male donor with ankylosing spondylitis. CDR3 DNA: TGCGCCAGCAGTGGTCGAGGCTACGCGAACACCGGGGAGCTGATTTTT. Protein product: CASSGRGYANTGELIF.